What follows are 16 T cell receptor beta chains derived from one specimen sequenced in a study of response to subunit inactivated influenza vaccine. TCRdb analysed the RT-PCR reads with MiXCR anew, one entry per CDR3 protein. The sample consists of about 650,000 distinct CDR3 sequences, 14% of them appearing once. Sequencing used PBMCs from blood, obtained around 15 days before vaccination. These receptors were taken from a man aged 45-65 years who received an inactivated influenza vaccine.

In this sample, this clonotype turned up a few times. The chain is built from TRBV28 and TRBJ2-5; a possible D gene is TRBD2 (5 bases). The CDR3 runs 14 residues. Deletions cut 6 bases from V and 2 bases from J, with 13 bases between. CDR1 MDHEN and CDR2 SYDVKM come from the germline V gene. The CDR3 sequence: CASSLPTGQETQYF. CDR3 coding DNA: TGTGCCAGCAGCCTTCCAACGGGACAAGAGACCCAGTACTTC.

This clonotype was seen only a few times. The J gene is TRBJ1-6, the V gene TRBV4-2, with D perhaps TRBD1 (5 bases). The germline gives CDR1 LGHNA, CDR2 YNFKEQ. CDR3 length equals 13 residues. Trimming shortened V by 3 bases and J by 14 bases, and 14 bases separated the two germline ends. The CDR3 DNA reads TGTGCCAGCAGCCAGGACAAGGAAAGGGCCCTCCACTTT. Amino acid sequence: CASSQDKERALHF.

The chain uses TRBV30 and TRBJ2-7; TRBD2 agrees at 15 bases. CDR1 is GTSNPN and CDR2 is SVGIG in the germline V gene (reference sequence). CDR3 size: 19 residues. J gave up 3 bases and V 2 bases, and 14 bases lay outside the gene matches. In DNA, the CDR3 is TGTGCCTGGAGTTCCTATCGGACTAGCGGGAGGGAACGCCACTACGAGCAGTACTTC. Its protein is CAWSSYRTSGRERHYEQYF.

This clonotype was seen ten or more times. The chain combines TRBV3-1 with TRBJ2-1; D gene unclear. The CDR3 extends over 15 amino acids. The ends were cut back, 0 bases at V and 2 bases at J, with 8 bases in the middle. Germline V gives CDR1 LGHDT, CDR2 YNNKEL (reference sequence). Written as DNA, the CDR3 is TGTGCCAGCAGCCAAGATCCCACCGCCTACAATGAGCAGTTCTTC. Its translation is CASSQDPTAYNEQFF.

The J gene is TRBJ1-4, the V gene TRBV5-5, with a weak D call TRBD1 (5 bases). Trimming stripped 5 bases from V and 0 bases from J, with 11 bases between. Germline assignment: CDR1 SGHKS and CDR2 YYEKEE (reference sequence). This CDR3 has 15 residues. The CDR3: CASRLAGTTNEKLFF. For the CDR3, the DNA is TGTGCCAGCAGACTTGCAGGGACAACTAATGAAAAACTGTTTTTT.

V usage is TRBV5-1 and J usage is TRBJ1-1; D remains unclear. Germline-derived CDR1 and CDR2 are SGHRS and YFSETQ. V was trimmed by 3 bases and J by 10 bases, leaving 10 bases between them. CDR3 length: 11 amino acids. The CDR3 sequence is CASSSDRRAFF. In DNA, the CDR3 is TGCGCCAGCAGCTCTGATAGGAGAGCTTTCTTT.

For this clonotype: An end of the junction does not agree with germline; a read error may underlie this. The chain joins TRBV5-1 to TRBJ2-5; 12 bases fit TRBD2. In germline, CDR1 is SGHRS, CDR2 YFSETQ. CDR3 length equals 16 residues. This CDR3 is CASSLTGLAGQETQSF. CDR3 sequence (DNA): TGCGCCAGCAGCTTGACGGGACTAGCGGGTCAAGAGACCCAGTCCTTC.

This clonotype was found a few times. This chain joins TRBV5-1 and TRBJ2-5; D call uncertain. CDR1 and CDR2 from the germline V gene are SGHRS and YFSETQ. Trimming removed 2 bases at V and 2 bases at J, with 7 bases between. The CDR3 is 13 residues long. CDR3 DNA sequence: TGCGCCAGCAGCTTAGACCATCAAGAGACCCAGTACTTC. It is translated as CASSLDHQETQYF.

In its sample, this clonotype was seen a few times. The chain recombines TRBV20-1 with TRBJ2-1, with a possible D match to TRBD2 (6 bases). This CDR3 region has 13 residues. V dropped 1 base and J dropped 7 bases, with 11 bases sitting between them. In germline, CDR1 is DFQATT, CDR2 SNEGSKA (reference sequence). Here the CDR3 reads CSARVSGRNEQFF. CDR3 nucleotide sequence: TGCAGTGCTAGAGTTAGCGGTCGTAATGAGCAGTTCTTC.

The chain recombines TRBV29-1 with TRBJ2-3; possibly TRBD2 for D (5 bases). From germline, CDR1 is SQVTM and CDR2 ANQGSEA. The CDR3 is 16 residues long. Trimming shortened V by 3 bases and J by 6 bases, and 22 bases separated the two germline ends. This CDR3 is CSVEGAWRANPDTQYF. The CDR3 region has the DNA TGCAGCGTTGAGGGTGCTTGGCGGGCCAATCCGGATACGCAGTATTTT.

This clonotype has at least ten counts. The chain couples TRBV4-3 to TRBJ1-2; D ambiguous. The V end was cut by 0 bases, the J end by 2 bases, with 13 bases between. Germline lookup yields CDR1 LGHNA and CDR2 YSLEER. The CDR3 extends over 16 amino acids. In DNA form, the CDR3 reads TGCGCCAGCAGCCAAGAGGTTCTTTCGCTAAACTATGGCTACACCTTC. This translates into CASSQEVLSLNYGYTF.

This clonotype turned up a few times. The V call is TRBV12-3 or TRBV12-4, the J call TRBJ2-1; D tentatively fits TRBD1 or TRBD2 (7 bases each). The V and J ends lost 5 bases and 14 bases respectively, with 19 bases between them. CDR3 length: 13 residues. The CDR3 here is CASSTRGGSVEFF. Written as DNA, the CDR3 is TGTGCCAGCAGTACCAGGGGGGGTTCCGTGGAGTTCTTC.

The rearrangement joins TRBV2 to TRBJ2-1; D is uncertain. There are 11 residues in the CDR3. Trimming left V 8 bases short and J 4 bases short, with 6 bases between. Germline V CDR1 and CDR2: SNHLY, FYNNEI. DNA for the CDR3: TGTGCCAGCGGTCCATACAATGAGCAGTTCTTC. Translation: CASGPYNEQFF.

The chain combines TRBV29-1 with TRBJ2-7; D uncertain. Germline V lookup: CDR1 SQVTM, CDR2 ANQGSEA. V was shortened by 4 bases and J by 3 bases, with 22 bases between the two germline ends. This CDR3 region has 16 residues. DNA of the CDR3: TGCAGCGTTGTTTCTTCGTCTTGGGGTTCCCTCTACGAGCAGTACTTC. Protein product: CSVVSSSWGSLYEQYF.

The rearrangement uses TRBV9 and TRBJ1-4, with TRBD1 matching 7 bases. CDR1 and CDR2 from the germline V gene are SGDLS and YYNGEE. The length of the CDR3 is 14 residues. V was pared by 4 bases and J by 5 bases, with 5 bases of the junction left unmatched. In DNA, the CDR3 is TGTGCCAGCAGCCGGGACAGCGGAAATGAAAAACTGTTTTTT. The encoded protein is CASSRDSGNEKLFF.

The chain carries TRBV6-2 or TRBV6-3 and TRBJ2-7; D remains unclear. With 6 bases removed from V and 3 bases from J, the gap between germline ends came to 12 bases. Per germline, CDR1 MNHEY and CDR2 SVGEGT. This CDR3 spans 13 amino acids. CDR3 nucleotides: TGTGCCAGCAGCCGAGGAGAACTCTACGAGCAGTACTTC. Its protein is CASSRGELYEQYF.